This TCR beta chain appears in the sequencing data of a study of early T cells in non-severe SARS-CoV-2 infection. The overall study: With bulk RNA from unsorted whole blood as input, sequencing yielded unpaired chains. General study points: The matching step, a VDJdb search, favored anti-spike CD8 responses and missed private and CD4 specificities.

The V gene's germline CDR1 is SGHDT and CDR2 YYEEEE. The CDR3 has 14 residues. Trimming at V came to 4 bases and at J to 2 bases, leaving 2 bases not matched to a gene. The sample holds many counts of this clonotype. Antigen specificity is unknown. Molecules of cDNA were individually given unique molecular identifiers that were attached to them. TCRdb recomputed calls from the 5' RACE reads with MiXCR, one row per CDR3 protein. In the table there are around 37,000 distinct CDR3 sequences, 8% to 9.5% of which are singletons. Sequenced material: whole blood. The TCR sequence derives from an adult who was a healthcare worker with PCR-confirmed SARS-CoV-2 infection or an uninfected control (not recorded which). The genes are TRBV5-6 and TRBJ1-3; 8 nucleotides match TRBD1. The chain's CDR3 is CASSQTGAGNTIYF. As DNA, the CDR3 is TGTGCCAGCAGCCAGACAGGGGCTGGAAACACCATATATTTT.